The T cell receptor (beta chain) described here comes from a study of CD8 T cells in ankylosing spondylitis. Study-wide points: In ankylosing spondylitis blood, a motif of seven or eight highly homologous TCR beta variants appeared characteristic. Some motif variants were previously reported in reactive arthritis synovial fluid and blood.

This clonotype showed up many times. Its antigen is unidentified. Quantitative molecular-barcoded 5'-RACE generated the TCR beta libraries. MiXCR was run by TCRdb on the 5' RACE reads, yielding one entry per CDR3 protein. The sample lists about 500,000 distinct CDR3 sequences; about 13% were seen once. V was clipped by 5 bases and J by 4 bases, with 11 bases between them. There are 14 residues in the CDR3. Germline V lookup: CDR1 SEHNR, CDR2 FQNEAQ (reference sequence). The sample comprised blood, either unsorted or a sorted T cell fraction (not recorded which). The sequence came from a male donor with ankylosing spondylitis. The gene calls are TRBV7-9 and TRBJ2-2; D could derive from TRBD1 or TRBD2 (5 bases each). CDR3 in amino acids: CASSTGLATGELFF. CDR3 DNA: TGTGCCAGCAGCACAGGACTGGCCACCGGGGAGCTGTTTTTT. The variable domain in full, completed from reference TRBV7-9 and TRBJ2-2, reads DTGVSQNPRHKITKRGQNVTFRCDPISEHNRLYWYRQTLGQGPEFLTYFQNEAQLEKSRLLSDRFSAERPKGSFSTLEIQRTEQGDSAMYLCASSTGLATGELFFGEGSRLTVL.